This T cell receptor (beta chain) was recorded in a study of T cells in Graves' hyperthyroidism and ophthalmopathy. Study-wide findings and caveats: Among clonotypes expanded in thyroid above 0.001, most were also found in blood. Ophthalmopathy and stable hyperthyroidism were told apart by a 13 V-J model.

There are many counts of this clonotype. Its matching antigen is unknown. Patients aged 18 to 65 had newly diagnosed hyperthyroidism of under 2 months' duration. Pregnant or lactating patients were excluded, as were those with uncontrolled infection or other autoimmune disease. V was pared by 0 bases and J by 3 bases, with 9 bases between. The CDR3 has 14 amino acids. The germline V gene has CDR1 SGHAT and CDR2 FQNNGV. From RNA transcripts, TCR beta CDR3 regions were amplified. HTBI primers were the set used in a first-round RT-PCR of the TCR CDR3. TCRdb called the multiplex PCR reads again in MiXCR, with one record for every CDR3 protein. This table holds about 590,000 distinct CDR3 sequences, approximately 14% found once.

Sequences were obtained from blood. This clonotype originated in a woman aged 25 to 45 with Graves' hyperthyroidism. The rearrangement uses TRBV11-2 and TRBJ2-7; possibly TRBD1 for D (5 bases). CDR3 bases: TGTGCCAGCAGCTTAGATAGGGGCAACTACGAGCAGTACTTC. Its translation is CASSLDRGNYEQYF.